The text below deals with one TCR beta chain. This entry belongs to a study of blood T cell repertoires in COVID-19. V lost 2 bases and J lost 4, with 9 bases in between. CDR1 is MNHEY and CDR2 is SVGAGI in the germline V gene. The CDR3 has 13 residues. Using immunoSEQ multiplex PCR, the repertoire was profiled, and TCRdb retains in-frame clones only, with some absent. Of 350,000 to 550,000 clones listed, 80% to 90% were seen once; the top ten hold roughly 1.1%. The recovered donors of Cohort 3 showed two negative PCRs, clearance, or symptom resolution. The chain carries TRBV6-5 and TRBJ2-7, with a possible D match to TRBD2 (5 bases). Source material: PBMCs or T cells enriched from blood (not recorded which). This clonotype was sampled from a man under 40 who had recovered from COVID-19. Here the CDR3 reads CASSYRSGYEQYF. CDR3 in DNA: TGTGCCAGCAGTTACAGGTCGGGATACGAGCAGTACTTC.